This is a list of T cell receptor beta chains from one sample in a study of T cells in Graves' hyperthyroidism and ophthalmopathy. A single record per CDR3 protein comes from TCRdb applying MiXCR to the multiplex PCR reads. The repertoire consists of around 300,000 distinct CDR3 sequences, with roughly 22% occurring once and the leading ten covering around 62%. Sequences were obtained from blood. The origin of the receptors is a man younger than 45 with Graves' ophthalmopathy. Each CDR3 is given with its conserved first and last residue. A D gene is named only where the DNA matches it firmly. For some rows the clone size is stated as once, few or many, or as a class when expanded; others skip it.

J,V,size,D,DNA,CDR3
TRBJ2-1,TRBV6-1,few,-,TGTGCCAGCATCAGGGCCCCAATCGATGAGCAGTTCTTC,CASIRAPIDEQFF
TRBJ1-1,TRBV18,many,TRBD1,TGTGCCAGCTCCCTCACAGGGGGGGACACTGAAGCTTTCTTT,CASSLTGGDTEAFF
TRBJ2-1,TRBV25-1,-,-,TGTGCCAGTAAACCGCCAGGCAGCTCCTACAATGAGCAGTTCTTC,CASKPPGSSYNEQFF
TRBJ2-1,TRBV30,many,-,TGTGCCTGGAGCCCCCAGGGGAGGCTCAATGAGCAGTTCTTC,CAWSPQGRLNEQFF
TRBJ1-1,TRBV11-1,-,-,TGTGCCAGCAGCTTAGCGGCTAGCCTGAACACTGAAGCTTTCTTT,CASSLAASLNTEAFF
TRBJ1-3,TRBV30,-,TRBD1,TGTGCCTGGACCCGGACAGGGCCTGGAAACACCATATATTTT,CAWTRTGPGNTIYF
TRBJ1-1,TRBV14,-,TRBD1,TGTGCCAGCAGCCTAGGACAGGGGGCGCAAATGGGCACTGAAGCTTTCTTT,CASSLGQGAQMGTEAFF
TRBJ2-4,TRBV3-1,few,-,TGTGCCAGCAGCCAAGATGTGAACATTCAGTACTTC,CASSQDVNIQYF
TRBJ1-1,TRBV25-1,-,-,TGTGCCAGCAGTGCCCTAACTGAAGCTTTCTTT,CASSALTEAFF
TRBJ2-1,TRBV6-2/TRBV6-3,-,-,TGTGCCAGCAGTTCCCCGGAGGTATCCTACAATGAGCAGTTCTTC,CASSSPEVSYNEQFF
TRBJ2-1,TRBV19,-,-,TGTGCCAGTAGTGCCAGCAGGGGAGGGCTCTACAATGAGCAGTTCTTC,CASSASRGGLYNEQFF
TRBJ2-7,TRBV2,-,TRBD1,TGTGCCAGCAGTGTTCAGGGCACAGGGGGCGTCTCCTACGAGCAGTACTTC,CASSVQGTGGVSYEQYF
TRBJ1-5,TRBV5-5,few,TRBD1,TGTGCCAGCAGCGAGGAACAGGGGGACGGATTCAATCAGCCCCAGCATTTT,CASSEEQGDGFNQPQHF
TRBJ2-7,TRBV5-1,many,-,TGCGCCAGCAGTCTCCAGGAGGCTGGCGAGCAGTACTTC,CASSLQEAGEQYF
TRBJ1-6,TRBV6-1,few,-,TGTGCCAGCAGGCCGAACTCCTATAATTCACCCCCCCACTTT,CASRPNSYNSPPHF
TRBJ1-2,TRBV30,few,TRBD1,TGTGCCTGGGGAAAGACAGGGGGAGCTTATGGCTACACCTTC,CAWGKTGGAYGYTF
TRBJ2-3,TRBV5-4,many,-,TGTGCCAGCAGCTTGGTGTTCGGGAAACCAGATACGCAGTATTTT,CASSLVFGKPDTQYF
TRBJ2-1,TRBV4-1,few,-,TGCGCCAGCAGCCCCGAGTTTGCGAGAAGCGAGCAGTTCTTC,CASSPEFARSEQFF
TRBJ2-7,TRBV5-8,few,TRBD1,TGTGCCAGCAGCTTAGGGACAGGGAGGTTCAACGAGCAGTACTTC,CASSLGTGRFNEQYF
TRBJ1-1,TRBV6-1,few,TRBD1,TGTGCCAGCAGAGGGGACAGGGGCAACACTGAAGCTTTCTTT,CASRGDRGNTEAFF
TRBJ1-2,TRBV6-1,-,TRBD1,TGTGCCAGCAGTTCGGGACAGCGCTATGGCTACACCTTC,CASSSGQRYGYTF
TRBJ2-7,TRBV13,-,TRBD1,TGTGCCAGCAGCTCCTACAGGGGAAGTAACGTCTACGAGCAGTACTTC,CASSSYRGSNVYEQYF
TRBJ2-1,TRBV7-3,-,-,TGTGCCACCATGGAAGGGGCGCGGGAGCAGTTCTTC,CATMEGAREQFF
TRBJ2-1,TRBV10-1,-,TRBD2,TGCGCCAGCAGTGGGACTAGCGGGAGAACCTACAATGAGCAGTTCTTC,CASSGTSGRTYNEQFF
TRBJ1-1,TRBV11-2,many,-,TGTGCCAGCACGCAATCGGGCGGCCAGAACACTGAAGCTTTCTTT,CASTQSGGQNTEAFF
TRBJ2-1,TRBV3-1,many,TRBD2,TGTGCCAGCAGTGGACTAGCGGGAGGGTATGAGCAGTTCTTC,CASSGLAGGYEQFF
TRBJ1-2,TRBV2,-,-,TGTGCCAGCAGGAGGAGGGGAGGGGCGGCTGGCTACACCTTC,CASRRRGGAAGYTF
TRBJ2-3,TRBV6-1,-,-,TGTGCCAGCAGTGCCACTACGCCCCCGACTGGCACAGATACGCAGTATTTT,CASSATTPPTGTDTQYF
TRBJ2-7,TRBV7-9,few,-,TGTGCCAGCAGGGTGAACGGCCTCAAGCAGTACTTC,CASRVNGLKQYF
TRBJ2-7,TRBV2,many,TRBD1,TGTGCCAGCAGTTCCCCCGGAGGACAGGGCCCCTACGAGCAGTACTTC,CASSSPGGQGPYEQYF
TRBJ1-6,TRBV11-2,few,-,TGTGCCAGCAGCGCCCGCCAAAGTAATTCACCCCTCCACTTT,CASSARQSNSPLHF
TRBJ2-6,TRBV6-2/TRBV6-3,-,-,TGTGCCAGCAGTTATGTGGGGCAGGGTGGGGCCAACGTCCTGACTTTC,CASSYVGQGGANVLTF
TRBJ1-6,TRBV9,few,-,TGTGCCAGCAGCGTATCCTCCTATAATTCACCCCTCCACTTT,CASSVSSYNSPLHF
TRBJ2-5,TRBV6-2/TRBV6-3,-,-,TGTGCCAGCAGTTACTCGATGGGAATTAGAAACAACCAAGAGACCCAGTACTTC,CASSYSMGIRNNQETQYF
TRBJ2-7,TRBV7-3,-,-,TGTGCCAGCAGCTTAACGTCGGTGGGGGAGCAGTACTTC,CASSLTSVGEQYF
TRBJ2-3,TRBV7-3,-,-,TGTGCCAGCAGCCCGGCGCGTGGCACAGATACGCAGTATTTT,CASSPARGTDTQYF
TRBJ1-4,TRBV5-6,-,-,TGTGCCAGCAGCTTGGGGGCCCAAAAGACGCGGGATAGACCCGGGGAACTGTTTTTT,CASSLGAQKTRDRPGELFF
TRBJ2-7,TRBV10-2,-,-,TGCGCCAGCTCGGACTTAGGACGGGCAGGTCACGAGCAGTACTTC,CASSDLGRAGHEQYF
TRBJ2-1,TRBV19,-,TRBD2,TGTGCCAGTAGTCTTGGACCGGGACTAGCGGGAGGGAGCTCCTACAATGAGCAGTTCTTC,CASSLGPGLAGGSSYNEQFF
TRBJ2-2,TRBV5-1,-,TRBD1,TGCGCCAGCAGACGCCAGGGGGTGAGGACCGGGGAGCTGTTTTTT,CASRRQGVRTGELFF
TRBJ2-2,TRBV30,few,TRBD2,TGTGCCTGGACCGCTAGCGGGACGAACACCGGGGAGCTGTGTTTT,CAWTASGTNTGELCF
TRBJ2-7,TRBV29-1,-,-,TGCAGCGTTGATGGCGAGCAGCACTTC,CSVDGEQHF
TRBJ1-1,TRBV29-1,many,TRBD1,TGCAGCGTTGATACAGGGGGCGGGATCGCTGAAGCTTTCTTT,CSVDTGGGIAEAFF
TRBJ2-1,TRBV27,-,-,TGTGCCAGCAGTTTCTGGACAAAGAGCTCCTACAATGAGCAGTTCTTC,CASSFWTKSSYNEQFF
TRBJ2-2,TRBV6-1,-,TRBD2,TGTGCCAGCAGACCGCCGGGACTAGCCATCGGGGAGCTGTTTTTT,CASRPPGLAIGELFF
TRBJ1-1,TRBV28,few,-,TGTGCCAGCAGTTTAAAGGGGCGCATAACTGAAGCTTTCTTT,CASSLKGRITEAFF
TRBJ1-1,TRBV18,many,-,TGTGCCAGCTCTCCGGGACACGAAGCTTTCTTT,CASSPGHEAFF
TRBJ1-1,TRBV20-1,-,-,TGCAGTCCCGGCGGGAGTGGAGCTTTCTTT,CSPGGSGAFF
TRBJ2-2,TRBV20-1,-,-,TGCAGTGCTAGAGATCTGAAGGGGGGGGACACCGGGGAGCTGTTTTTT,CSARDLKGGDTGELFF
TRBJ2-2,TRBV7-9,-,-,TGTGCCATGCGACAGGAAAACACCGGGGAGCTGTTTTTT,CAMRQENTGELFF
TRBJ1-2,TRBV12-3/TRBV12-4,few,TRBD1,TGTGCCAGCAGTTTCCGGGACAGTTCCGGCTACACCTTC,CASSFRDSSGYTF
TRBJ1-1,TRBV7-9,many,-,TGTGCCAGCAGCAACCAACCGAACACTGAAGCTTTCTTT,CASSNQPNTEAFF
TRBJ2-7,TRBV18,-,TRBD1,TGTGCTAGCTCACCCGGACAGGGAATCGAGCAGTACTTC,CASSPGQGIEQYF
TRBJ2-5,TRBV20-1,-,-,TGCAGTCGTTTTTCGAACCAAGAGACCCAGTACTTC,CSRFSNQETQYF
TRBJ2-1,TRBV29-1,few,TRBD1,TGCAGCGTCGGGACAGGGGGGTACAATGAGCAGTTCTTC,CSVGTGGYNEQFF
TRBJ1-3,TRBV19,-,-,TGTGCCAGTAGTACGAGCGACTTCTCTGGAAACACCATATATTTT,CASSTSDFSGNTIYF
TRBJ2-7,TRBV12-3/TRBV12-4,many,-,TGTGCCAGCAGTTCCAAGGTTACCTACGAGCAGTACTTC,CASSSKVTYEQYF
TRBJ1-6,TRBV20-1,many,-,TGCAGTGCTACCCCCGGGAACGATTCACCCCTCCACTTT,CSATPGNDSPLHF
TRBJ1-2,TRBV25-1,-,TRBD1,TGTGCCAGCAGTGACCCGACAGGGGGGTTCTATGGCTACACCTTC,CASSDPTGGFYGYTF